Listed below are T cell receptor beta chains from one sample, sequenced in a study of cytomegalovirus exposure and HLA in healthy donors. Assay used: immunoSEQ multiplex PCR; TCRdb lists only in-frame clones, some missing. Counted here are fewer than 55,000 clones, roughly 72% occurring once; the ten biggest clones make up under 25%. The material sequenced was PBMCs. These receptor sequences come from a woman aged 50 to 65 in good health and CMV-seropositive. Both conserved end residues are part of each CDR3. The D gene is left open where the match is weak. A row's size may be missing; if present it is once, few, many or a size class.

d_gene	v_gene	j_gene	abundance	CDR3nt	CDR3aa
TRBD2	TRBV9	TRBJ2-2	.	TGTGCCAGCAGGACTAGCGCCTCGAACACCGGGGAGCTGTTTTTT	CASRTSASNTGELFF
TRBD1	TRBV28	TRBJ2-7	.	TGTGCCAGCAGTTTCCCTAATTACAGGGGCGAGCAGTACTTC	CASSFPNYRGEQYF
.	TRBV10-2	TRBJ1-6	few	TGCGCCAGCGGTAGCACTGACTATTCACCCCTCCACTTT	CASGSTDYSPLHF
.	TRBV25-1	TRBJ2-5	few	TGTGCCAGCAGTGTCGGCGGCCGGGAGACCCAGTACTTC	CASSVGGRETQYF
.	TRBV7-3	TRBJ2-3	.	TGTGCCAGCAGCTTAAGCGGGGAAGGATCAGATACGCAGTATTTT	CASSLSGEGSDTQYF
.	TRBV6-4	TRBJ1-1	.	TGTGCCAGCAGTGCCTCGACAGAGCACACTGAAGCTTTCTTT	CASSASTEHTEAFF
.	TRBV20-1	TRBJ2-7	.	TGCAGTGCTATCGTCGGCTACGAGCAGTACTTC	CSAIVGYEQYF
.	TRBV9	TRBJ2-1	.	TGTGCCAGCAGCCCCAGCCGCCCTCACGAGGGTAATGAGCAGTTCTTC	CASSPSRPHEGNEQFF
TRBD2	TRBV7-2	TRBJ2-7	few	TGTGCCAGCAGCTCCCTACTAGCGGGAACCTACGAGCAGTACTTC	CASSSLLAGTYEQYF
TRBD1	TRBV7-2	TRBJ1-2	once	TGTGCCAGCAGCTCTGACAGGGTTTATGGCTACACCTTC	CASSSDRVYGYTF
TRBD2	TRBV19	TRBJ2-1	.	TGTGCCAGTAGTATGGAGGCGGGAGGGCCTCGCAATGAGCAGTTCTTC	CASSMEAGGPRNEQFF
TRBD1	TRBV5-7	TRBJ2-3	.	TGTGCCAGCAACAGGACAGGGGGAGATACGCAGTATTTT	CASNRTGGDTQYF
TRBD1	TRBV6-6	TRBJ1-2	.	TGTGCCAGCACTCAGACCGGGACAGGGAACGGCTACACCTTC	CASTQTGTGNGYTF
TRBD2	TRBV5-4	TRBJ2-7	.	TGTGCCAGCAGCCTTGGGGGGACTAGCGAGCTCGAGCAGTACTTC	CASSLGGTSELEQYF
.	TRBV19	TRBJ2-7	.	TGTGCCAGTAGTATGGTCAGGGACTACGAGCAGTACTTC	CASSMVRDYEQYF
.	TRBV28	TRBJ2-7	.	TGTGCCAGCAGCCCTATTCCCGGGACATCTTCCTACGAGCAGTACTTC	CASSPIPGTSSYEQYF